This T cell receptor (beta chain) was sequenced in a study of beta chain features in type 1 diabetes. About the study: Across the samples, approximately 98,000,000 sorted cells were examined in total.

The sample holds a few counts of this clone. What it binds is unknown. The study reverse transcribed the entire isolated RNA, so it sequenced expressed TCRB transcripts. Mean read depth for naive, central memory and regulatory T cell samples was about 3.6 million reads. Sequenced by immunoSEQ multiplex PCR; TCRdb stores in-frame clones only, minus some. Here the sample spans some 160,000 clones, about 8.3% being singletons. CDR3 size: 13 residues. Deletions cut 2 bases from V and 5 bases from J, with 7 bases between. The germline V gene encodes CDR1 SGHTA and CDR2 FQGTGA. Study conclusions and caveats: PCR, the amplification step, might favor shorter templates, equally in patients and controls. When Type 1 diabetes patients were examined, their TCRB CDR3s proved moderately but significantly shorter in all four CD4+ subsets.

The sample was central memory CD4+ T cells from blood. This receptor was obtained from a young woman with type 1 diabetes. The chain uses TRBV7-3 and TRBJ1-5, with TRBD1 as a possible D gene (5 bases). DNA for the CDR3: TGTGCCAGCAGCTTAGGGGGGGATCAGCCCCAGCATTTT. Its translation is CASSLGGDQPQHF.